This T cell receptor beta chain was identified in a study of T cell clones after liver transplantation. TCRdb's table, derived via immunoSEQ multiplex PCR, lists solely in-frame clones and lacks some. Here the sample spans about 53,000 clones, roughly 83% being singletons. Germline-derived CDR1 and CDR2 are LNHDA and SQIVND (reference sequence). This CDR3 region has 16 residues. Trimming took 6 bases from V and 6 from J, leaving 21 bases between them. Source: CD4+ T cells from blood, taken before liver transplant. The source of this sequence is a human donor who received a liver transplant. The chain employs TRBV19 and TRBJ1-5; possible D gene TRBD1, 6 bases. The CDR3 sequence is CASRGHGLSASQPQHF. DNA for the CDR3: TGTGCCAGTAGGGGACACGGTCTCTCGGCCAGTCAGCCCCAGCATTTT.